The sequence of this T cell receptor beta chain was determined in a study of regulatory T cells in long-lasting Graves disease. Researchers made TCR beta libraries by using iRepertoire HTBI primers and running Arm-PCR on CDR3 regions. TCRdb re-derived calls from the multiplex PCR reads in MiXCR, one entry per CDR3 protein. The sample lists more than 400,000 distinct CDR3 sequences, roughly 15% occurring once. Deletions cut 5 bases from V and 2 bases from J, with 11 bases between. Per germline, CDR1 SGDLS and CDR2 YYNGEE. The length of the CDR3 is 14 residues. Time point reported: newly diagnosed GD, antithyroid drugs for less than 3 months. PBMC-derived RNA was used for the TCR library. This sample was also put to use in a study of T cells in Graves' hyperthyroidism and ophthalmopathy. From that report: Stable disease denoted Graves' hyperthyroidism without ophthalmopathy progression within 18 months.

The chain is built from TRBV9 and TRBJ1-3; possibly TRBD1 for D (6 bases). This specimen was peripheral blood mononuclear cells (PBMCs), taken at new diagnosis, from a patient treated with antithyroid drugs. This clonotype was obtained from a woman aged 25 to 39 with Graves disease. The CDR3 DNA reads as TGTGCCAGCAGTAGGGGGACGGCTGGAAACACCATATATTTT. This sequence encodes CASSRGTAGNTIYF.